The 21 T cell receptor beta chains presented below share a single source sample, sequenced in a study of tumor and adjacent non-tumor tissue in lung cancer. Three rounds of nested PCR, following a modified ARM-PCR protocol, produced the TCRbeta library. MiXCR, run by TCRdb on the multiplex PCR reads, gives a single entry per CDR3 protein. The sample contains 65,000 to 90,000 distinct CDR3 sequences, around 70% of which appear only once. The template was RNA from unsorted bulk tissue. The sample was lung tumor tissue. These receptors all stem from a woman in her 70s with non-small cell lung cancer.

In this sample, this clonotype turned up many times. J is TRBJ1-4 and V is TRBV6-5; D remains unclear. Trimming pared 6 bases from V and 1 base from J, leaving 9 bases between. Germline CDR1 is MNHEY and CDR2 is SVGAGI. The CDR3 is made up of 14 amino acids. CDR3 nucleotides: TGTGCCAGCAGAGCTATTGGAACTAATGAAAAACTGTTTTTT. Translation gives CASRAIGTNEKLFF.

Turning to this clonotype: A much more abundant neighbour one base away suggests this may be a read error. This rearrangement joins TRBV7-8 to TRBJ2-1; TRBD2 matches 8 bases. CDR3 length: 16 residues. The germline V gene encodes CDR1 SGHVS and CDR2 FQNEAQ. The CDR3 nucleotides read TGTGCCAGCTGCTTAGGGGTAGCGGGGACCTACAATGAGCAGTTCTTC. As protein: CASCLGVAGTYNEQFF.

This clonotype appeared many times. CDR3 loop: CATHRQAEQYF. The CDR3 coding sequence is TGCGCCACCCACCGACAGGCCGAGCAGTACTTC. The rearrangement joins TRBV5-1 to TRBJ2-7, with D tentatively TRBD1 (6 bases). Germline V lookup: CDR1 SGHRS, CDR2 YFSETQ. This CDR3 has 11 residues. Trimming stripped 9 bases from V and 6 bases from J, with 13 bases between. Variable domain in full (rest from reference TRBV5-1 and TRBJ2-7): KAGVTQTPRYLIKTRGQQVTLSCSPISGHRSVSWYQQTPGQGLQFLFEYFSETQRNKGNFPGRFSGRQFSNSRSEMNVSTLELGDSALYLCATHRQAEQYFGPGTRLTVT.

In the case of this clonotype: Compared with germline, one end of the junction differs, possibly owing to a read error. The chain is built from TRBV6-5 and TRBJ2-1, with D possibly matching TRBD2 (6 bases). The length of the CDR3 is 14 residues. Germline V lookup: CDR1 MNHEY, CDR2 SVGAGI. DNA of the CDR3: TGTGCCACCAGTAGCAGGAGGGCCTTTTTTGAGCAGTTCTTC. It encodes CATSSRRAFFEQFF.

Concerning this clonotype itself: Given a much more abundant clone one base away, this may be a read error. The chain recombines TRBV30 with TRBJ2-7, with TRBD1 as a possible D gene (8 bases). CDR1 and CDR2 (germline): GTSNPN, SVGIG (reference sequence). The CDR3 loop spans 12 amino acids. The chain's CDR3 is CAWTTGDYERYF. DNA for the CDR3: TGTGCCTGGACGACAGGGGACTACGAGCGGTACTTC.

A word on this clonotype: At one end the junction does not follow the germline gene, possibly because of a read error. The chain links TRBV12-3 or TRBV12-4 to TRBJ2-3, with D maybe TRBD2 (6 bases). The CDR3 spans 14 residues. CDR3 sequence: CTSSMWTISNTQYF. The CDR3 DNA reads TGTACCAGCAGCATGTGGACTATTTCAAATACGCAGTATTTT.

This chain connects TRBV20-1 to TRBJ2-7, with 8 bases aligning to TRBD1. CDR1 and CDR2 (germline): DFQATT, SNEGSKA (reference sequence). The CDR3 extends over 14 amino acids. The ends lost 0 bases at V and 3 bases at J; junction bases unmatched: 4. The CDR3 DNA follows: TGCAGTGCTAGAGACAGGACAGGGCTCTACGAGCAGTACTTC. Protein sequence: CSARDRTGLYEQYF.

As to this clonotype: One junction end does not reproduce the germline sequence, and a read error may be involved. This chain connects TRBV6-2 or TRBV6-3 to TRBJ2-1; 7 bases map to TRBD2. This CDR3 spans 17 amino acids. Germline V lookup: CDR1 MNHEY, CDR2 SVGEGT. CDR3 DNA sequence: TGTGTCAGCAGTTATACTAGGTCGGGAGGCCCCTACAATGAGCAGTTCTTC. Translation gives CVSSYTRSGGPYNEQFF.

Only one count was recorded for this clonotype. At one end, the junction sequence differs from germline, possibly due to a read error. This chain links TRBV6-5 with TRBJ2-7; D assignment may be TRBD1 or TRBD2 (6 bases each). The CDR3 is made up of 15 amino acids. CDR1 is MNHEY, CDR2 SVGAGI, per germline. CDR3 residues: CVSSTGDGGNYGQYF. The CDR3 DNA follows: TGTGTCAGCAGTACGGGGGACGGGGGCAATTACGGGCAGTACTTC.

With respect to this clonotype: The conserved phenylalanine or tryptophan normally closing the CDR3 is absent here, so this likely arose from a read error. CDR3 in DNA: TGTGCCAGCAGCCAGCTAGTGGGAGGAGAGTACGAGCAGTACCTC. This encodes CASSQLVGGEYEQYL. The chain carries TRBV14 and TRBJ2-7; D possibly corresponds to TRBD2 (6 bases). The ends were cut back, 3 bases at V and 4 bases at J, with 16 bases in the middle. From germline, CDR1 is SGHDN and CDR2 FVKESK. The CDR3 length is 15 residues.

As for this clonotype: The junction departs from germline at one end; a sequencing error may be responsible. The rearrangement uses TRBV6-5 and TRBJ1-1, with D possibly TRBD1 on 5 matching bases. Germline V gives CDR1 MNHEY, CDR2 SVGAGI. The CDR3 has 16 amino acids. The chain's CDR3 is CASSYSATWGGTEASF. The CDR3 DNA sequence: TGTGCCAGCAGTTACTCTGCCACATGGGGCGGCACTGAAGCTTCCTTT.

This chain joins TRBV19 and TRBJ1-4, with unresolved D. Germline CDR1 is LNHDA and CDR2 is SQIVND (reference sequence). The CDR3 consists of 13 residues. V lost 5 bases, J lost 7 bases, and 11 bases lay in between. The CDR3 region has the DNA TGTGCCAGTAGTGGAGGGTTTGTTGAAAAACTGTTTTTT. Its translation: CASSGGFVEKLFF.

This clonotype came up once. A much larger clone sits a single nucleotide away, making a read error possible. This chain links TRBV30 with TRBJ1-4; 9 positions agree with TRBD1. V was clipped by 1 base and J by 7 bases; unmatched bases: 7. CDR1 and CDR2 (germline): GTSNPN, SVGIG (reference sequence). CDR3 length equals 15 residues. CDR3 DNA sequence: TGTGCCTGGAGTGGGGACAGGGCAGGGGTTGAAAAACTGTTTTTT. This sequence encodes CAWSGDRAGVEKLFF.

Points on this clonotype: Being one base from a much bigger clone, this may be a read error. The chain links TRBV28 to TRBJ2-2; 8 bases fit TRBD2. The CDR3 contains 14 residues. Germline V gene lookup returns CDR1 MDHEN and CDR2 SYDVKM. The CDR3 nucleotides read TGTGCCAGCATCGGCGGGAGGTGGACCGGGGAGCCGTTTTTT. Residues: CASIGGRWTGEPFF.

The chain links TRBV29-1 to TRBJ2-3; tentative D call: TRBD2 (6 bases). With 7 bases removed from V and 3 bases from J, the gap between germline ends came to 14 bases. CDR3 length: 13 residues. The V gene's germline CDR1 is SQVTM and CDR2 ANQGSEA. For the CDR3, the DNA is TGCAGCGCTGGGTGGCGGGGTACAGATACGCAGTATTTT. Protein: CSAGWRGTDTQYF.

In its sample, this clonotype was seen once. This could be a read error, since a much larger clone is one nucleotide away. The V gene is TRBV10-3, the J gene TRBJ2-3; D gene ambiguous. Between the trimmed V and J ends, which lost 6 bases and 5 bases, there was a span of 9 bases. This CDR3 spans 12 amino acids. Germline V CDR1 and CDR2: ENHRY, SYGVKD. DNA of the CDR3: TGTGCCATCAGGGCAGACATAGATACGCAGTATTTT. This encodes CAIRADIDTQYF.

The sample holds many counts of this clonotype. V usage is TRBV14 and J usage is TRBJ2-1; possibly TRBD2 for D (6 bases). Trimming removed 2 bases at V and 8 bases at J, with 13 bases between. Germline V CDR1 and CDR2: SGHDN, FVKESK. CDR3 length equals 14 residues. CDR3 in amino acids: CASSQFTKRDEQFF. Here the CDR3 DNA reads TGTGCCAGCAGCCAATTTACGAAGCGGGATGAGCAGTTCTTC.

Regarding this clonotype: The junction shows a germline mismatch at one end, possibly a read error. This chain uses TRBV29-1 with TRBJ2-1; D is tentatively TRBD1 or TRBD2 (6 bases each). The CDR3 sequence is 13 residues long. Germline assignment: CDR1 SQVTM and CDR2 ANQGSEA. CDR3 coding DNA: TGCAGTGTTGAAGCAGCCGGGGGCGGTGAGCAGTTCTTC. This sequence encodes CSVEAAGGGEQFF.

With respect to this clonotype: One junction end disagrees with the germline gene, perhaps due to a read error. The CDR3 DNA is TGCGCTAGCAGCGATGGGACAGGGAATCAACAGCCGAACGTCCTGACTTTC. Residues: CASSDGTGNQQPNVLTF. The chain carries TRBV4-1 and TRBJ2-6; 9 positions match TRBD1. Per the germline V gene, CDR1 is MGHRA and CDR2 is YSYEKL. This CDR3 has 17 residues.

A note on this clonotype: It is likely a read error, because the conserved phenylalanine at the end of the CDR3 is missing. The chain uses TRBV29-1 and TRBJ1-1; D call uncertain. The CDR3 consists of 13 residues. The germline CDR1 and CDR2 sequences are SQVTM and ANQGSEA. The V gene lost 3 bases and the J gene lost 8 bases, with 16 bases spanning the gap. CDR3 in amino acids: CSVDASYGAEAFI. CDR3 in DNA: TGCAGCGTTGATGCTTCATACGGCGCCGAAGCTTTCATT.

By sample share, this clonotype is medium-sized (0.01 to 0.1%). DNA for the CDR3: TGCGCCAGCAGCCAAGATGGTGCCTGGGAGCAGTACTTC. Amino acids: CASSQDGAWEQYF. The V call is TRBV4-1, the J call TRBJ2-7; D unclear. The V end was cut by 0 bases, the J end by 7 bases, with 10 bases between. The CDR3 is made up of 13 amino acids. The germline gives CDR1 MGHRA, CDR2 YSYEKL.